The clone carrying this T cell receptor beta chain was observed once. This sample was included in a study of response to subunit inactivated influenza vaccine. Each CDR3 protein is one row after TCRdb ran MiXCR on the RT-PCR reads. The sample has 700,000 to 800,000 distinct CDR3 sequences, roughly 18% seen once. Germline assignment: CDR1 SEHNR and CDR2 FQNEAQ (reference sequence). This CDR3 spans 15 amino acids. J lost 1 base, V lost 1 base, and 3 bases had no gene match. The material was PBMCs from blood, obtained roughly 5 days after vaccination. The rearrangement links TRBV7-9 to TRBJ1-1; 7 positions agree with TRBD1. The sequence came from a man aged 45 to 65 who received an inactivated influenza vaccine. CDR3 loop: CASSLDTGANTEAFF. The CDR3 DNA follows: TGTGCCAGCAGCTTAGATACAGGGGCGAACACTGAAGCTTTCTTT.